These 25 T cell receptor beta chains share one sample of origin, sequenced in a study of T cells in Graves' hyperthyroidism and ophthalmopathy. TCR beta CDR3 regions were amplified from RNA. The HTBI primer set served for first-round RT-PCR of the TCR CDR3. TCRdb redid the calling of the multiplex PCR reads with MiXCR, one entry per CDR3 protein. The data hold roughly 600,000 distinct CDR3 sequences, with roughly 15% observed a single time. The specimen sequenced was blood. The receptors here all came from a woman between 45 and 60 years old with Graves' ophthalmopathy.

This clonotype was observed at least ten times. The rearrangement links TRBV5-1 to TRBJ1-1, with a weak D call TRBD1 (5 bases). This CDR3 contains 14 residues. V lost 7 bases and J 8 bases, leaving 21 bases between the germline ends. The V gene's germline CDR1 is SGHRS and CDR2 YFSETQ. Here the CDR3 reads CASGRSTGTKEAFF. DNA for the CDR3: TGCGCCAGCGGACGAAGTACCGGGACGAAAGAAGCTTTCTTT.

The genes are TRBV15 and TRBJ2-3, with D maybe TRBD1 (5 bases). The length of the CDR3 is 14 residues. Germline V gives CDR1 LNHNV, CDR2 YYDKDF (reference sequence). The V end was cut by 0 bases, the J end by 2 bases, with 6 bases between. DNA of the CDR3: TGTGCCACCAGCAGAGACAGGGCCACAGATACGCAGTATTTT. Protein sequence: CATSRDRATDTQYF.

About this clonotype itself: Just one base apart from a much larger clone, this may be a read error. The gene calls are TRBV7-3 and TRBJ2-7; TRBD2 matches at 8 bases. This CDR3 comprises 15 residues. Germline V gene lookup returns CDR1 SGHTA and CDR2 FQGTGA. The CDR3 DNA reads TGTGCCGGCAGCCCCAAGGCGGGAGGATCTGGCGAGCAGTACTTC. Amino acids: CAGSPKAGGSGEQYF.

This clonotype has a count of ten or more. CDR3 sequence: CSARLVRDRESRTEAFF. As DNA, the CDR3 is TGCAGTGCTAGGCTCGTCCGGGACAGGGAGAGCAGGACTGAAGCTTTCTTT. The rearrangement links TRBV20-1 to TRBJ1-1, with 9 bases aligning to TRBD1. CDR1 is DFQATT and CDR2 is SNEGSKA in the germline V gene (reference sequence). V lost 3 bases, J lost 5 bases, and 16 bases stayed unmatched. The CDR3 spans 17 residues.

This clonotype was seen many times. The chain combines TRBV11-2 with TRBJ2-2, with TRBD1 as a possible D gene (6 bases). V was clipped by 1 base and J by 6 bases, with 15 bases between them. The CDR3 is 16 residues long. CDR1 and CDR2 (germline): SGHAT, FQNNGV. The chain's CDR3 is CASSLARLGAAGELFF. CDR3 coding DNA: TGTGCCAGCAGCTTAGCTAGGCTGGGGGCCGCCGGGGAGCTGTTTTTT.

The rearrangement joins TRBV6-5 to TRBJ1-3; 8 positions agree with TRBD1. The CDR3 contains 16 residues. Germline lookup yields CDR1 MNHEY and CDR2 SVGAGI. J gave up 3 bases and V 2 bases, and 6 bases lay outside the gene matches. The CDR3 sequence is CASSYRDRSFGNTIYF. In nucleotides, the CDR3 is TGTGCCAGCAGTTACCGGGACAGGTCGTTTGGAAACACCATATATTTT.

A few counts support this clonotype. V is TRBV7-9 and J is TRBJ2-3; TRBD2 aligns across 11 bases. This CDR3 comprises 20 residues. V gave up 5 bases and J gave up 10 bases; unmatched junction bases: 26. Germline assignment: CDR1 SEHNR and CDR2 FQNEAQ (reference sequence). CDR3 sequence (DNA): TGTGCCAGCAGCCCCCAGTTGGGCCTATCGGGACTAGCGGTGTTTCTTGCGCAGTATTTT. It codes for CASSPQLGLSGLAVFLAQYF.

This clonotype has just a few counts. The CDR3 spells CATSRDIPAGGEQYF. The CDR3 region has the DNA TGTGCCACCAGCAGAGATATCCCCGCGGGAGGCGAGCAGTACTTC. The chain carries TRBV15 and TRBJ2-7; TRBD2 aligns across 8 bases. This CDR3 comprises 15 residues. V trimming: 0 bases; J trimming: 6 bases; junction bases outside the gene matches: 7. The V gene's germline CDR1 is LNHNV and CDR2 YYDKDF (reference sequence).

V is TRBV9 and J is TRBJ2-2; 10 nucleotides line up with TRBD2. The CDR3 length is 16 residues. J gave up 7 bases and V 1 base, and 7 bases lay outside the gene matches. The germline gives CDR1 SGDLS, CDR2 YYNGEE. The CDR3 sequence is CASSVSSSGSIGELFF. CDR3 DNA: TGTGCCAGCAGCGTATCCTCTAGCGGGAGTATCGGGGAGCTGTTTTTT.

This clonotype was seen a handful of times. The chain has TRBV24-1 and TRBJ2-3; maybe TRBD1 (6 bases). Trimming pared 5 bases from V and 4 bases from J, leaving 15 bases between. CDR3 size: 15 residues. Germline V gene sequence: CDR1 KGHDR, CDR2 SFDVKD. The CDR3 DNA sequence: TGTGCCACCAGTGTCGGGCAGGGGTCCGCAGATACGCAGTATTTT. This gives the protein CATSVGQGSADTQYF.

The DNA for the CDR3 is TGTGCCAGCAGTTTACTGACCCGGACTAGCGGGAGCGTCGAGCAGTACTTC. Translating gives CASSLLTRTSGSVEQYF. The rearrangement uses TRBV27 and TRBJ2-7, with 13 bases identical to TRBD2. The CDR3 consists of 17 residues. CDR1 and CDR2 from the germline V gene are MNHEY and SMNVEV (reference sequence). Unmatched junction bases numbered 10, after V lost 2 bases and J lost 6 bases.

At least ten counts were recorded for this clonotype. The chain links TRBV2 to TRBJ2-5; 9 nucleotides match TRBD1. The CDR3 length is 16 residues. Looked up from germline, CDR1 is SNHLY and CDR2 is FYNNEI. V was pared by 6 bases and J by 2 bases, with 10 bases of the junction left unmatched. Here the CDR3 DNA reads TGTGCCAGCAGAAAACAGGGGGCAGGTGGGCAAGAGACCCAGTACTTC. It is translated as CASRKQGAGGQETQYF.

The sample holds a few counts of this clonotype. The chain is built from TRBV24-1 and TRBJ1-2, with a possible D match to TRBD1 (5 bases). The germline V gene encodes CDR1 KGHDR and CDR2 SFDVKD. V lost 9 bases to trimming and J lost 8 bases, with 12 bases between them. The CDR3 runs 11 residues. The CDR3 is CATGTAQGYTF. Written as DNA, the CDR3 is TGTGCCACCGGGACCGCGCAAGGCTACACCTTC.

This clonotype has only a few counts. V usage is TRBV6-1 and J usage is TRBJ2-1; TRBD2 might be the D (6 bases). The V and J ends lost 6 bases and 8 bases respectively, with 17 bases between them. The CDR3 spans 14 residues. The germline V gene has CDR1 MNHNS and CDR2 SASEGT. This CDR3 is CASRLTTRVDEQFF. The CDR3 DNA reads TGTGCCAGCAGGCTCACGACTAGGGTCGATGAGCAGTTCTTC.

This clonotype was recorded at least ten times. The chain is built from TRBV12-5 and TRBJ2-1; TRBD2 agrees at 15 bases. The germline CDR1 and CDR2 sequences are LGHNT and FRNRAP. V trimming: 1 base; J trimming: 10 bases; junction bases outside the gene matches: 5. This CDR3 region has 16 residues. CDR3 in amino acids: CASGLEGLAGGGEQFF. Written as DNA, the CDR3 is TGTGCTAGTGGTTTGGAAGGACTAGCGGGAGGGGGAGAGCAGTTCTTC.

This clonotype has a count of ten or more. The rearrangement joins TRBV20-1 to TRBJ2-3, with 9 bases aligning to TRBD2. Germline V gene sequence: CDR1 DFQATT, CDR2 SNEGSKA (reference sequence). V lost 3 bases and J lost 2; bases outside the gene matches: 6. There are 15 residues in the CDR3. DNA for the CDR3: TGCAGTGCTAGTACGCTAGCGGGATACACAGATACGCAGTATTTT. Translating it yields CSASTLAGYTDTQYF.

This chain links TRBV28 with TRBJ2-3, with D uncertain. The germline V and J ends were trimmed by 10 bases and 2 bases, with 10 bases remaining between them. Germline CDR1 MDHEN, CDR2 SYDVKM. This CDR3 region has 12 residues. CDR3 region: CATQGNTDTQYF. CDR3 in DNA: TGTGCCACCCAAGGGAACACAGATACGCAGTATTTT.

This rearrangement joins TRBV6-1 to TRBJ2-1; 11 bases match TRBD2. CDR3 length: 15 amino acids. V lost 5 bases and J lost 10; bases outside the gene matches: 10. The germline gives CDR1 MNHNS, CDR2 SASEGT. In DNA, the CDR3 is TGTGCCAGCAGTCCAATAGCGGGAGGGCAATTAGAGCAGTTCTTC. Translating gives CASSPIAGGQLEQFF.

This clonotype was counted at least ten times. The chain employs TRBV27 and TRBJ2-1; D unclear. The CDR3 extends over 14 amino acids. Trimming pared 7 bases from V and 7 bases from J, leaving 17 bases between. CDR1 is MNHEY and CDR2 is SMNVEV in the germline V gene (reference sequence). CDR3 sequence reads: CASTSGPSWNEQFF. The CDR3 DNA reads as TGTGCCAGCACCTCGGGCCCATCCTGGAATGAGCAGTTCTTC.

This clonotype was found many times. The rearrangement links TRBV28 to TRBJ2-7; D perhaps matches TRBD2 (6 bases). The germline V gene encodes CDR1 MDHEN and CDR2 SYDVKM. Trimming removed 5 bases from V and 3 bases from J, with 14 bases in between. CDR3 size: 14 residues. The CDR3 DNA is TGTGCCAGCAGTCCCCCCTCCGGGGGCTACGAGCAGTACTTC. Encoded protein: CASSPPSGGYEQYF.

Many counts were recorded for this clonotype. J is TRBJ2-7 and V is TRBV12-3 or TRBV12-4; weak D call: TRBD2 (5 bases). The CDR3 consists of 15 residues. Trimming took off 5 bases at V and 4 bases at J, with 18 bases between the two ends. The CDR3, as DNA: TGTGCCAGCAGTGTGTCGGGCGGGCTGGAATACGAGCAGTACTTC. It specifies CASSVSGGLEYEQYF.

The chain has TRBV19 and TRBJ1-2, with 7 bases aligning to TRBD1. From germline, CDR1 is LNHDA and CDR2 SQIVND (reference sequence). J gave up 4 bases and V 5 bases, and 16 bases lay outside the gene matches. The CDR3 sequence is 17 residues long. DNA for the CDR3: TGTGCCAGTAGTTTCCGGGACAGCGGCGTTTTTAGCTATGGCTACACCTTC. Translated, it gives CASSFRDSGVFSYGYTF.

The V gene is TRBV7-9, the J gene TRBJ2-1, with TRBD2 identical over 7 bases. The trim removed 4 bases at V and 7 bases at J, leaving 19 bases unmatched. CDR1 and CDR2 (germline): SEHNR, FQNEAQ (reference sequence). The CDR3 is 18 residues long. CDR3 amino acids: CASSWRHGGRLSRNEQFF. The CDR3 coding sequence is TGTGCCAGCAGCTGGAGACACGGCGGGAGATTGTCGCGGAATGAGCAGTTCTTC.

This clonotype was seen at least ten times. The CDR3: CASSSPLTGNTEAFF. The CDR3, as DNA: TGTGCCAGCAGCAGTCCACTTACAGGGAACACTGAAGCTTTCTTT. J is TRBJ1-1 and V is TRBV5-4; possible D gene TRBD1, 5 bases. Germline CDR1 and CDR2: SGHNT and YYREEE (reference sequence). V gave up 4 bases and J gave up 1 base, with 14 bases separating them. CDR3 length: 15 amino acids.

The chain recombines TRBV5-1 with TRBJ2-1, with 14 bases fitting TRBD2. The CDR3 is 19 amino acids. Trimming took 4 bases from V and 3 from J; bases not matched to a gene: 12. Germline V gene sequence: CDR1 SGHRS, CDR2 YFSETQ. CDR3 nucleotide sequence: TGCGCCAGCAGCCCGGGACTAGCGGGAGCTGCTGGCAACTACAATGAGCAGTTCTTC. It translates to CASSPGLAGAAGNYNEQFF.